The 21 T cell receptor beta chains listed next were all sequenced from one sample in a study of metastatic and nonmetastatic thyroid tumors. Thyroid surgery took place with no prior treatment in any patient. With MiXCR, TCRdb reprocessed the PCR reads. Here the sample spans tens of thousands of clones, 10% to 11% being singletons. Sample: blood. These receptors all stem from a female donor with papillary thyroid cancer or a benign thyroid nodule (not recorded which). Some clones in this sample may be carry-over from other donors' samples.

This clone was seen ten or more times. V and J are TRBV20-1 and TRBJ2-7; unclear D gene. Trimming shortened V by 2 bases and J by 4 bases, and 9 bases separated the two germline ends. The germline gives CDR1 DFQATT, CDR2 SNEGSKA (reference sequence). CDR3 length: 12 amino acids. The CDR3 sequence is CSARPSWYEQYF. CDR3 nucleotides: TGCAGTGCTAGACCGAGCTGGTACGAGCAGTACTTC.

There are a few counts of this clone. The chain couples TRBV6-1 to TRBJ2-6; D call uncertain. The CDR3 loop spans 16 amino acids. The V and J ends lost 7 bases and 0 bases respectively, with 13 bases between them. Germline-derived CDR1 and CDR2 are MNHNS and SASEGT. The CDR3 reads CASTPDGSSGANVLTF. The CDR3 coding sequence is TGTGCCAGCACCCCAGACGGTAGCTCTGGGGCCAACGTCCTGACTTTC.

With regard to this clone: Other DNA sequences within the sample encode an identical CDR3. This CDR3 is CASSPPTGQETQYF. CDR3 nucleotides: TGTGCCAGCTCACCACCCACAGGGCAAGAGACCCAGTACTTC. The chain is built from TRBV18 and TRBJ2-5, with D perhaps matching TRBD1 (6 bases). V was trimmed by 0 bases and J by 2 bases, leaving 7 bases between them. The CDR3 runs 14 residues. Germline assignment: CDR1 KGHSH and CDR2 LQKENI.

This clone has a handful of counts. One end of the junction does not line up with germline, which may come from a read error. This sequence joins TRBV27 and TRBJ2-2, with 7 bases fitting TRBD2. The CDR3 sequence is 15 residues long. From germline, CDR1 is MNHEY and CDR2 SMNVEV (reference sequence). CDR3 sequence (DNA): TGTGCCAGTAGTCCCAGCAGCGGGAACACCTGGGAGCTGTTTTTT. It is translated as CASSPSSGNTWELFF.

The sample holds many counts of this clone. This chain joins TRBV28 and TRBJ2-1, with TRBD2 matching 10 bases. The CDR3 extends over 15 amino acids. Germline V lookup: CDR1 MDHEN, CDR2 SYDVKM. V shed 1 base, J shed 8 bases, and the junction held 5 bases outside the gene matches. The CDR3 region has the DNA TGTGCCAGCAGTTTATCTAGCGGGAGTAGCGATGAGCAGTTCTTC. Translating it yields CASSLSSGSSDEQFF.

This clone appeared a single time. The rearrangement joins TRBV14 to TRBJ1-5; D call uncertain. The CDR3 runs to 13 residues. The germline V and J ends were trimmed by 4 bases and 6 bases, with 10 bases remaining between them. Looked up from germline, CDR1 is SGHDN and CDR2 is FVKESK. The CDR3 sequence is CASSRGSRQPQHF. The CDR3 DNA follows: TGTGCCAGCAGCCGTGGCAGTCGTCAGCCCCAGCATTTT. The full variable domain, its missing parts supplied by reference TRBV14 and TRBJ1-5, is EAGVTQFPSHSVIEKGQTVTLRCDPISGHDNLYWYRRVMGKEIKFLLHFVKESKQDESGMPNNRFLAERTGGTYSTLKVQPAELEDSGVYFCASSRGSRQPQHFGDGTRLSIL.

This clone appeared many times. The rearrangement joins TRBV20-1 to TRBJ1-1, with D perhaps matching TRBD1 (5 bases). Germline lookup yields CDR1 DFQATT and CDR2 SNEGSKA (reference sequence). The CDR3 has 13 residues. Between the trimmed V and J ends, which lost 3 bases and 4 bases, there was a span of 12 bases. Written as DNA, the CDR3 is TGCAGTGCTAGTCCAGGGTTTGGCACTGAAGCTTTCTTT. This codes for CSASPGFGTEAFF.

Many counts were recorded for this clone. CDR3 bases: TGTGCCACCAGTGGGAAGGGGTCCTATGGCTACACCTTC. Its translation is CATSGKGSYGYTF. The genes are TRBV24-1 and TRBJ1-2; D might be TRBD1 (5 bases). This CDR3 spans 13 amino acids. The ends were cut back, 5 bases at V and 4 bases at J, with 10 bases in the middle. Germline V CDR1 and CDR2: KGHDR, SFDVKD.

This clone was found many times. This sequence joins TRBV5-1 and TRBJ1-3, with unresolved D. The CDR3 has 15 amino acids. Germline V gives CDR1 SGHRS, CDR2 YFSETQ. The V gene lost 0 bases and the J gene lost 2 bases, with 9 bases spanning the gap. The CDR3 protein is CASSLDGYPGNTIYF. Written as DNA, the CDR3 is TGCGCCAGCAGCTTGGATGGGTATCCTGGAAACACCATATATTTT.

The chain couples TRBV27 to TRBJ2-7; 10 nucleotides align to TRBD2. This CDR3 is 16 amino acids long. The ends lost 11 bases at V and 4 bases at J; junction bases unmatched: 17. Germline CDR1 reads MNHEY; CDR2 reads SMNVEV (reference sequence). The CDR3 DNA reads as TGTGCCGGTAGTCCCTTAGCGGGAGGACAAATATACGAGCAGTACTTC. Translation: CAGSPLAGGQIYEQYF.

At least ten counts were recorded for this clone. The chain combines TRBV15 with TRBJ2-3; 10 nucleotides agree with TRBD1. With 6 bases clipped from V and 2 bases from J, the junction kept 8 bases outside the gene matches. The germline V gene has CDR1 LNHNV and CDR2 YYDKDF (reference sequence). The CDR3 runs 16 residues. CDR3 protein: CATSPGTGVHTDTQYF. In nucleotides, the CDR3 is TGTGCCACCAGTCCCGGGACAGGGGTTCACACAGATACGCAGTATTTT.

This clone showed up many times. J is TRBJ2-3 and V is TRBV24-1, with D unresolved. Deletions cut 0 bases from V and 6 bases from J, with 12 bases between. CDR1 KGHDR and CDR2 SFDVKD come from the germline V gene. The CDR3 is 15 residues long. The CDR3 is CATSDLPTVGDTQYF. CDR3 coding DNA: TGTGCCACCAGTGATTTGCCCACCGTGGGCGATACGCAGTATTTT.

This clone was observed at least ten times. The chain combines TRBV27 with TRBJ2-1; no clear D. Per germline, CDR1 MNHEY and CDR2 SMNVEV (reference sequence). Trimming shortened V by 8 bases and J by 4 bases, and 12 bases separated the two germline ends. CDR3 size: 13 residues. The CDR3 DNA follows: TGTGCCAGCGCTACCAGAGCTTACAATGAGCAGTTCTTC. Translation gives CASATRAYNEQFF.

Ten or more counts support this clone. This chain uses TRBV9 with TRBJ2-1; the D gene is possibly TRBD2 (6 bases). This CDR3 has 15 amino acids. Germline V gives CDR1 SGDLS, CDR2 YYNGEE. Trimming left V 2 bases short and J 7 bases short, with 16 bases between. CDR3 DNA sequence: TGTGCCAGCAGCGTCCGGGACTCAACGAGGAATGAGCAGTTCTTC. Translation: CASSVRDSTRNEQFF.

This clone was seen at least ten times. This chain joins TRBV6-1 and TRBJ1-1; D call uncertain. From germline, CDR1 is MNHNS and CDR2 SASEGT. This CDR3 spans 13 amino acids. The ends were cut back, 3 bases at V and 4 bases at J, with 9 bases in the middle. CDR3 amino acids: CASSETDCTEAFF. In DNA, the CDR3 is TGTGCCAGCAGTGAGACGGATTGCACTGAAGCTTTCTTT.

Of note for this clone: One base away lies a much larger clone, so this may be a sequencing read error. This chain links TRBV5-1 with TRBJ2-5; D gene unclear. CDR3 length equals 12 residues. Germline V lookup: CDR1 SGHRS, CDR2 YFSETQ. The CDR3 nucleotides are TGCGCCATCAGCTCGGAGAAAGAGACCCAGTACTTC. Translating gives CAISSEKETQYF. Complete variable domain (other parts from reference TRBV5-1 and TRBJ2-5): KAGVTQTPRYLIKTRGQQVTLSCSPISGHRSVSWYQQTPGQGLQFLFEYFSETQRNKGNFPGRFSGRQFSNSRSEMNVSTLELGDSALYLCAISSEKETQYFGPGTRLLVL.

The sample holds a few counts of this clone. This chain joins TRBV27 and TRBJ2-2; the D gene is possibly TRBD2 (6 bases). Looked up from germline, CDR1 is MNHEY and CDR2 is SMNVEV (reference sequence). Trimming removed 6 bases from V and 7 bases from J, with 18 bases in between. The CDR3 runs to 15 residues. CDR3 coding DNA: TGTGCCAGCAGCGACCCGGGAGTCCCTTACGGGGAGCTGTTTTTT. Protein product: CASSDPGVPYGELFF.

There are many counts of this clone. This chain joins TRBV5-4 and TRBJ2-2, with 7 bases aligning to TRBD2. Germline V lookup: CDR1 SGHNT, CDR2 YYREEE (reference sequence). The CDR3 extends over 17 amino acids. V trimming: 2 bases; J trimming: 4 bases; junction bases outside the gene matches: 11. CDR3 sequence (DNA): TGTGCCAGCAGCTTCGGGGGAGGGCCTTGGGGCACCGGGGAGCTGTTTTTT. It specifies CASSFGGGPWGTGELFF.

This clone was counted many times. CDR3 sequence (DNA): TGTGCCAGCAGTTATTTCGCAACAGGGGGCGAAGATACGCAGTATTTT. Protein: CASSYFATGGEDTQYF. V and J are TRBV6-6 and TRBJ2-3; TRBD1 matches at 9 bases. The CDR3 is 16 amino acids. In germline, CDR1 is MNHNY, CDR2 SVGAGI (reference sequence). Trimming at V came to 3 bases and at J to 5 bases, leaving 9 bases not matched to a gene.

This chain uses TRBV11-2 with TRBJ2-7; 7 nucleotides agree with TRBD2. The CDR3 is made up of 14 amino acids. Germline-derived CDR1 and CDR2 are SGHAT and FQNNGV. The DNA of the CDR3 is TGTGCTATCAGCTTTGGGGGGGGGTCCTACGAGCAGTACTTC. Translation gives CAISFGGGSYEQYF.

A few counts support this clone. The rearrangement links TRBV6-9 to TRBJ1-1, with 9 bases identical to TRBD1. The germline V gene encodes CDR1 MNHGY and CDR2 SVAAGI. This CDR3 region has 14 residues. The V segment lost 2 bases and the J segment 5 bases; nucleotides outside the gene matches: 3. DNA for the CDR3: TGTGCCAGCAGTTATCAAGGACAGGGGACTGAAGCTTTCTTT. This translates into CASSYQGQGTEAFF.